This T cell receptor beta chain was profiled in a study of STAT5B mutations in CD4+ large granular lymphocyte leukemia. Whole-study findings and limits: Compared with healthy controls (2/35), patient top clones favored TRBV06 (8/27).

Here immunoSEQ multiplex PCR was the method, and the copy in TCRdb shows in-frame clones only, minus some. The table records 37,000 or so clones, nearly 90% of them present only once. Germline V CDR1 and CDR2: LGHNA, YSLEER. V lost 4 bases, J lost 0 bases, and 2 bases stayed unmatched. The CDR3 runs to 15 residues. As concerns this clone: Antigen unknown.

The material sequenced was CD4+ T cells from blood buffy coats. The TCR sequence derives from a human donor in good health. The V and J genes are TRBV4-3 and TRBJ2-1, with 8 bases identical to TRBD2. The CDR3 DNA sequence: TGCGCCAGCAGCCTTCTAGCGGGCTCCTACAATGAGCAGTTCTTC. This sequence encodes CASSLLAGSYNEQFF.